These T cell receptor beta chains were read from a single sample in a study of T-cell memory formation after mild COVID-19. TCRdb called the 5' RACE reads again in MiXCR, with one record for every CDR3 protein. The sample contains about 600,000 distinct CDR3 sequences, about a fifth of which appear only once. The source material was PBMCs or a T cell subset sorted from them (not recorded which). All receptors derive from an adult woman who had mild COVID-19 (a few samples of this study predate the infection). Cell type and time point are not known. Both conserved end residues are part of each CDR3. D genes are given only for firm matches. Size tells how often a clone was seen (once, few, many) or the class of an expanded clone, and some rows leave it out.

v_call	d_call	clone_size	j_call	cdr3_nt	cdr3_aa
TRBV9	.	.	TRBJ1-1	TGTGCCAGCAGCTCCCGCCGGGTGAACACTGAAGCTTTCTTT	CASSSRRVNTEAFF
TRBV7-9	TRBD2	.	TRBJ2-5	TGTGCCAGCAGACAAGCGGGAGAAGAGACCCAGTACTTC	CASRQAGEETQYF
TRBV6-1	.	.	TRBJ1-2	TGTGCCAGCAGTACTCGAACCCACTATGGCTACACCTTC	CASSTRTHYGYTF
TRBV29-1	.	few	TRBJ2-1	TGCAGCGTTGACTCTGGGGAGCAGTTCTTC	CSVDSGEQFF
TRBV20-1	TRBD1	few	TRBJ2-7	TGCAGCCTCCAAGGGGGCGTTGGCGAGCAGTACTTC	CSLQGGVGEQYF
TRBV7-8	.	few	TRBJ1-6	TGTGCCAGCAGACCTCGGGGTAGCTCCTATAATTCACCCCTCCACTTT	CASRPRGSSYNSPLHF
TRBV5-1	TRBD1	few	TRBJ1-2	TGCGCCAGCAGTCAGGATCCAGGGGGCGGCTACACCTTC	CASSQDPGGGYTF
TRBV30	TRBD2	few	TRBJ2-1	TGTGCCTGGAGTAGCGGGAGGCGGGTTGAGCAGTTCTTC	CAWSSGRRVEQFF
TRBV5-4	TRBD1	.	TRBJ1-5	TGTGCCAGCAGCGGGGGACAGGGGGCGAAACAGCCCCAGCATTTT	CASSGGQGAKQPQHF
TRBV3-1	.	.	TRBJ2-1	TGTGCCAGCAGCCAAGATGGGCAGGGGGGATACAATGAGCAGTTCTTC	CASSQDGQGGYNEQFF
TRBV7-2	.	few	TRBJ2-3	TGTGCCAGCAGCCTAAGCAGGGCGAGGACAGATACGCAGTATTTT	CASSLSRARTDTQYF
TRBV9	.	.	TRBJ2-7	TGTGCCAGCAGCGTAGGGGGGGTGAGTAGGGAGCAGTACTTC	CASSVGGVSREQYF
TRBV20-1	.	few	TRBJ1-5	TGCAGTGCTGCCGACGACAATCCCAATCAGCCCCAGCATTTT	CSAADDNPNQPQHF
TRBV20-1	.	.	TRBJ1-1	TGCAGTGCTAGATCCCTCGGGGGGACCGTGATGAACACTGAAGCTTTCTTT	CSARSLGGTVMNTEAFF
TRBV4-3	.	.	TRBJ2-1	TGCGCCAGCAGCCAAGAAGTGAGGGGTAAGCAGTTCTTC	CASSQEVRGKQFF
TRBV29-1	.	few	TRBJ1-1	TGCAGCGTTGAGGTTACAACTACTGAAGCTTTCTTT	CSVEVTTTEAFF
TRBV12-3/TRBV12-4	TRBD1	.	TRBJ1-2	TGTGCCAGCAGTGGTGTTGAGACAGGGGGCAACTATGGCTACACCTTC	CASSGVETGGNYGYTF
TRBV12-3/TRBV12-4	.	.	TRBJ2-7	TGTGCCAGCAGTCCTGAGACAGGGAGGCACGAGCAGTACTTC	CASSPETGRHEQYF
TRBV6-6	.	few	TRBJ2-7	TGTGCCAGCAGTCCTCAGGCGTACGCCTCCTACGAGCAGTACTTC	CASSPQAYASYEQYF
TRBV11-3	.	many	TRBJ2-1	TGTGCCAGCAGCTTAGATCAGGCATGGAGAAAGAACAATGAGCAGTTCTTC	CASSLDQAWRKNNEQFF
TRBV5-1	TRBD2	many	TRBJ2-2	TGCGCCAGCAGCGTTACTAGCGGGGCTGGGACCGGGGAGCTGTTTTTT	CASSVTSGAGTGELFF
TRBV5-6	TRBD2	.	TRBJ2-7	TGTGCCAGCAGCTTGGGGGCTTCCTTAGGACTAGCGGGAGGCCTCTCCTACGAGCAGTACTTC	CASSLGASLGLAGGLSYEQYF
TRBV7-6	TRBD1	.	TRBJ2-5	TGTGCCAGCAGTCAGGGGACAGGGCAAGAGACCCAGTACTTC	CASSQGTGQETQYF
TRBV11-3	.	.	TRBJ1-6	TGTGCCAGCAGCACCCGCGGGGCCTCTAATTCACCCCTCCACTTT	CASSTRGASNSPLHF
TRBV6-1	.	.	TRBJ2-6	TGTGCCAGCAGTGAACTCGCAGGTGCCGGGGCCAACGTCCTGACTTTC	CASSELAGAGANVLTF
TRBV5-1	.	many	TRBJ1-2	TGCGCCAGCAGCCCCGGACTTAACTATGGCTACACCTTC	CASSPGLNYGYTF
TRBV5-1	TRBD2	few	TRBJ2-2	TGCGCCAGCAGCTTGGTTCTAGCGGCTTACAGGCGGGAGCTGTTTTTT	CASSLVLAAYRRELFF
TRBV24-1	.	few	TRBJ2-2	TGTGCCACCAGTGGTGGGAGCCTCGCAGACACCGGGGAGCTGTTTTTT	CATSGGSLADTGELFF
TRBV10-3	.	.	TRBJ2-1	TGTGCCATCAGTGAGTCCGAACAGCCCAATGAGCAGTTCTTC	CAISESEQPNEQFF
TRBV24-1	.	few	TRBJ2-5	TGTGCCACCAGTGAAGGAGGGGGGGCGGGGCAAGAGACCCAGTACTTC	CATSEGGGAGQETQYF
TRBV20-1	TRBD2	.	TRBJ2-5	TGCAGTGCTATGAAGGCTAGCGGGGGGTTACAAGAGACCCAGTACTTC	CSAMKASGGLQETQYF
TRBV7-3	.	many	TRBJ2-5	TGTGCCAGCAGCCTCCGGGGGACCCAAGAGACCCAGTACTTC	CASSLRGTQETQYF
TRBV6-5	.	.	TRBJ1-2	TGTGCCAGCAGTGTTACAGGGAACAGTGGCTACACCTTC	CASSVTGNSGYTF
TRBV12-3/TRBV12-4	.	.	TRBJ2-7	TGTGCCAGCAGTCAATACCCGGGTTCCGACGAGCAGTACTTC	CASSQYPGSDEQYF